This record concerns one T cell receptor beta chain sequence. This record belongs to a study of radiation and T cells in renal cell carcinoma. The sample's time point: baseline pretreatment blood. Regarding treatment: 15 Gy SBRT to primary tumor, nephrectomy 4 weeks later. Generated by immunoSEQ multiplex PCR, the TCRdb table keeps only in-frame clones and is missing some. The sample has about 59,000 clones, 60% to 85% seen once. Germline V gene sequence: CDR1 SGHNT, CDR2 YYREEE (reference sequence). Trimming left V 3 bases short and J 9 bases short, with 19 bases between. This CDR3 is 15 amino acids long.

This clonotype was obtained from a man aged 55 to 70 with renal cell carcinoma. The sample was blood, taken from a patient whose treatment included radiotherapy and nephrectomy. The chain links TRBV5-4 to TRBJ2-1; D unclear. The CDR3 DNA follows: TGTGCCAGCAGCTCGGAGTGGGGAATTCGCGGTGAGCAGTTCTTC. It codes for CASSSEWGIRGEQFF.